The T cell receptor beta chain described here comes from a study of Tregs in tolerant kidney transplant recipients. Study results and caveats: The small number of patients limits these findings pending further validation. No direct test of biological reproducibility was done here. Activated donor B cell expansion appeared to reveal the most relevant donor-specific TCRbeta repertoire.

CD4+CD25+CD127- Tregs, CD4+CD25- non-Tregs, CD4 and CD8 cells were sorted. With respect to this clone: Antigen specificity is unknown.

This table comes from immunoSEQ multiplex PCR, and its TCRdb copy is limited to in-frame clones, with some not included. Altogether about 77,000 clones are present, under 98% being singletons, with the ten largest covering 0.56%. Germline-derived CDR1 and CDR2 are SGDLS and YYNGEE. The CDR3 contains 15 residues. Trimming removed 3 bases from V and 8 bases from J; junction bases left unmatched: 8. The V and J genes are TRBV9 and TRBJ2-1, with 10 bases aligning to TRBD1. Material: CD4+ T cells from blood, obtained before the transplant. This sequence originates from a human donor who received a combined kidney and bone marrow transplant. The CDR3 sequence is CASSGTGTGEDEQFF. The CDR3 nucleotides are TGTGCCAGCAGCGGGACCGGGACAGGGGAGGATGAGCAGTTCTTC.